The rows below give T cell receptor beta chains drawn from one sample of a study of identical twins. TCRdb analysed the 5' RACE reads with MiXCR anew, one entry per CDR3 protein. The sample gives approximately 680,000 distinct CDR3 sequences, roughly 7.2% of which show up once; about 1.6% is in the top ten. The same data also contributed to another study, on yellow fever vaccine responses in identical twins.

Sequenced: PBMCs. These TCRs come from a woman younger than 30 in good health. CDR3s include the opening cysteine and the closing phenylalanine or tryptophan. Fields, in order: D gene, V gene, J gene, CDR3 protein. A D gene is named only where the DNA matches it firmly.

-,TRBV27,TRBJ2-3,CASSHPGTRTDTQYF
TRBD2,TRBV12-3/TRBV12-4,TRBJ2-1,CASQRGSGSLGYEQFF
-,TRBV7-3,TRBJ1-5,CASSSKWSEPQHF
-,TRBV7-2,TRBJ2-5,CASSLMTSVLQETQYF
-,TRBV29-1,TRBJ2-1,CSDPRGLQQFF
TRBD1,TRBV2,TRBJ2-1,CASSDRTGGNEQFF
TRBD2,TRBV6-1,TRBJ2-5,CASSGTGLAGGTQYF
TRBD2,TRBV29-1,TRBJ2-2,CSVVGGRVNTGELFF
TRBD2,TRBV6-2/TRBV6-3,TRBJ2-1,CASSSALSVGGSYNEQFF
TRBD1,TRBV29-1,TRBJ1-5,CSVTIIQGSNQPQHF
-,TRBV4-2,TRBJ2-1,CASSQDPGSWSDEQFF
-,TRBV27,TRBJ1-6,CASSTQSSYNSPLHF
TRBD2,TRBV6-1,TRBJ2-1,CASRRAGGNNEQFF
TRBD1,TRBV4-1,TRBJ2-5,CASSPLGTGGQETQYF
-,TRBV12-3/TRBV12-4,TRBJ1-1,CASSESLNTEAFF
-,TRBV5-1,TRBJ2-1,CASSLDPFRGSNEQFF
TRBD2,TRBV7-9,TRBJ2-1,CASSLPGLAGANEQFF
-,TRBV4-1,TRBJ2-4,CASSHPVLAKNIQYF
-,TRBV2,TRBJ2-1,CASSASGYNVGNEQFF
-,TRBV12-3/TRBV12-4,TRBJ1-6,CASSRRGDSPLHF